The 6 T cell receptor beta chains in this list originate from one sample, sequenced in a study of blood T cell repertoires in COVID-19. The method was immunoSEQ multiplex PCR; TCRdb's version includes in-frame clones alone and lacks a portion of them. The sample comprises 110,000 to 150,000 clones, around 76% of which are singletons, and about 4% rests with the top ten. Sequencing was carried out using peripheral blood. These receptor sequences come from a man aged 55-75 years with acute or convalescent COVID-19.

This clone counts as large. The chain carries TRBV5-1 and TRBJ2-3, with TRBD2 matching over 8 bases. CDR1 is SGHRS and CDR2 is YFSETQ in the germline V gene. This CDR3 is 16 amino acids long. After removal of 0 bases from V and 0 bases from J, the junction contained 3 bases not matched to a gene. CDR3 region: CASSLALAVSTDTQYF. DNA of the CDR3: TGCGCCAGCAGCTTGGCACTAGCGGTCAGCACAGATACGCAGTATTTT.

The chain has TRBV7-6 and TRBJ2-2; the D is unclear. Germline CDR1 reads SGHVS; CDR2 reads FNYEAQ. This CDR3 has 16 amino acids. Trimming cost V 2 bases and J 0 bases, with 10 bases left between them. Here the CDR3 reads CASSLTIGPNTGELFF. In nucleotides, the CDR3 is TGTGCCAGCAGCTTAACTATTGGTCCGAACACCGGGGAGCTGTTTTTT.

The chain joins TRBV30 to TRBJ2-7; 9 nucleotides align to TRBD1. CDR1 is GTSNPN and CDR2 is SVGIG in the germline V gene (reference sequence). Losses at the gene ends were 2 bases for V and 2 bases for J; bases not matched to a gene: 4. The CDR3 is made up of 14 amino acids. The CDR3 DNA is TGTGCCTGGAGTTTGGGACAGGGCCCCTACGAGCAGTACTTC. Translation: CAWSLGQGPYEQYF.

The V and J genes are TRBV27 and TRBJ1-2, with 7 bases fitting TRBD1. V shed 3 bases and J 8 bases; nucleotides not matched to a gene: 9. Looked up from germline, CDR1 is MNHEY and CDR2 is SMNVEV (reference sequence). CDR3 size: 14 residues. The CDR3 is CASSLKGQPAGYTF. In DNA, the CDR3 is TGTGCCAGCAGTTTGAAGGGACAGCCTGCCGGCTACACCTTC.

This chain connects TRBV5-8 to TRBJ2-1, with 8 bases fitting TRBD2. Germline CDR1 is SGHTS and CDR2 is YDEGEE. The CDR3 runs 15 residues. J was trimmed by 4 bases and V by 2 bases; bases with no gene match: 5. The DNA for the CDR3 is TGTGCCAGCAGCTTATCAATAGCGGGATACAATGAGCAGTTCTTC. Translation gives CASSLSIAGYNEQFF.

The chain is built from TRBV7-9 and TRBJ2-5, with 8 bases fitting TRBD2. V was clipped by 4 bases and J by 5 bases; unmatched bases: 3. This CDR3 is 13 amino acids long. The V gene's germline CDR1 is SEHNR and CDR2 FQNEAQ (reference sequence). DNA for the CDR3: TGTGCCAGCAGCTCGGGACTAGATGAGACCCAGTACTTC. Encoded protein: CASSSGLDETQYF.